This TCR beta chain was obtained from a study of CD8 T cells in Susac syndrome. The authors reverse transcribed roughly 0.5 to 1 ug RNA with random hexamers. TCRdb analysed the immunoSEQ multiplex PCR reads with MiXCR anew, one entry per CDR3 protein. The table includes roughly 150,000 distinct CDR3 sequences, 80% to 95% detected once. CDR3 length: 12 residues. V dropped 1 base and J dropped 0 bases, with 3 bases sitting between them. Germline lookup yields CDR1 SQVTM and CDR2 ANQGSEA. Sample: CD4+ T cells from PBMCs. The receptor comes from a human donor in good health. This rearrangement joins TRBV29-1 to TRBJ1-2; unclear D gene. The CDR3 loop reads CSVEGSNYGYTF. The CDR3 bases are TGCAGCGTTGAAGGTTCTAACTATGGCTACACCTTC.